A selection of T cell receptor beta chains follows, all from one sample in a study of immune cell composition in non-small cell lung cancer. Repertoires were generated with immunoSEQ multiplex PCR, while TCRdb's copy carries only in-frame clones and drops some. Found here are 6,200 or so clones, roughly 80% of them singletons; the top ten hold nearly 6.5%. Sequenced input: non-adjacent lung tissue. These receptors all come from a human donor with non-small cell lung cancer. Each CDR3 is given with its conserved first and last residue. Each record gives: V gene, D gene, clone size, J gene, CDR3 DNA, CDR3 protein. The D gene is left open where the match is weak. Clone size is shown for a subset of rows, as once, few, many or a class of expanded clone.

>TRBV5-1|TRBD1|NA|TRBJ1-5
TGCGCCAGCAGCTACGGGACAGGGAATCAGCCCCAGCATTTT
CASSYGTGNQPQHF
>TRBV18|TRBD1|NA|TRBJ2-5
TGTGCCAGCTCATTCCCTAGGACAGGCTTGCTCCAAGAGACCCAGTACTTC
CASSFPRTGLLQETQYF
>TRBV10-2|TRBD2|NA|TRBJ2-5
TGCGCCAGCAGTGATCTCCCAGGGAGGGGAAGTAGAGAGACCCAGTACTTC
CASSDLPGRGSRETQYF
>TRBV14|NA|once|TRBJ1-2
TGTGCCAGCAGCCCGACCAGGGCTGGGGGCTACACCTTC
CASSPTRAGGYTF
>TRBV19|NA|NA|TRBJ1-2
TGTGCCAGTAGTATGACGGCAGGGCATGGCTACACCTTC
CASSMTAGHGYTF
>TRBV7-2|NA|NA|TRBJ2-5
TGTGCCAGCAGCTCCATTGGACTGGGACTCCAAGAGACCCAGTACTTC
CASSSIGLGLQETQYF
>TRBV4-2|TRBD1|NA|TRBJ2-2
TGTGCCAGCAGCCAAGCATCGGGACAGGGCGGCGGGGAGCTGTTTTTT
CASSQASGQGGGELFF
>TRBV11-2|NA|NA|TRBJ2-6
TGTGCCAGCAGCGCCCGCCAGGTAACCTCTGGGGCCAACGTCCTGACTTTC
CASSARQVTSGANVLTF
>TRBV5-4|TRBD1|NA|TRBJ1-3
TGTGCCAGCAGCCAGGACAGGGGGCTTGGAAACACCATATATTTT
CASSQDRGLGNTIYF
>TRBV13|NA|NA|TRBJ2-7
TGTGCCAGCAGCTCCCGGGACACCTTCTACGAGCAGTACTTC
CASSSRDTFYEQYF
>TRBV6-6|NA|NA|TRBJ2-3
TGTGCCAGCAGTTATGGCGATACGCAGTATTTT
CASSYGDTQYF
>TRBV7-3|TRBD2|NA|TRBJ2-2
TGTGCCAGCAGCCCCGGGACTAGCGGAAGGGGGGAGCTGTTTTTT
CASSPGTSGRGELFF
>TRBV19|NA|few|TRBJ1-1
TGTGCCAGTAGCATCAACACAGGGTTGGACACTGAAGCTTTCTTT
CASSINTGLDTEAFF
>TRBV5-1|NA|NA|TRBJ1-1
TGCGCCAGCAGCTTGGGGGCCCAGAACACTGAAGCTTTCTTT
CASSLGAQNTEAFF
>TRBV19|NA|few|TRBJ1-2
TGTGCCAGTAGGAGGGACCTGGCGGGGAAGGGCTACACCTTC
CASRRDLAGKGYTF
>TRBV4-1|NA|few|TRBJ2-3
TGCGCCAGCAGCCAAGAAAAGGAGGTCCCCACAGATACGCAGTATTTT
CASSQEKEVPTDTQYF
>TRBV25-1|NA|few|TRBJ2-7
TGTGCCAGCACCCTGGGTGTATCGGGCGAGCAGTACTTC
CASTLGVSGEQYF
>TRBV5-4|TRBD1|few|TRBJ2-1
TGTGCCAGCAGCTTGGTCCCGGACAGGGGGCAAGGTGAGCAGTTCTTC
CASSLVPDRGQGEQFF
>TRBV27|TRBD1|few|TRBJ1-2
TGTGCCAGCAGGTCAGGGGGCGGAGTCTATGGCTACACCTTC
CASRSGGGVYGYTF
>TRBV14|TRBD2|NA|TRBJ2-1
TGTGCCAGCAGCCATCACGGGACTAGCGATCCGTTCTTC
CASSHHGTSDPFF
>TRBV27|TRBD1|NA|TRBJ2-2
TGTGCCAGCAGTTTGGGACAGGGAGGCGGGGAGCTGTTTTTT
CASSLGQGGGELFF
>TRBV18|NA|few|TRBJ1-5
TGTGCCAGCTCACCACCAGGGGCGAACAATCAGCCCCAGCATTTT
CASSPPGANNQPQHF
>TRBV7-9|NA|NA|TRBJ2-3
TGTGCCAGCAGCTCGAGACGCCCTAGCGGGACAGGGGCAGATACGCAGTATTTT
CASSSRRPSGTGADTQYF
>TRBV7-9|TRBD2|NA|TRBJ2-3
TGTGCCAGCAGCCCCCTGGTGGCGGGGGTCTCGATAGATACGCAGTATTTT
CASSPLVAGVSIDTQYF
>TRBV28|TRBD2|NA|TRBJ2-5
TGTGCCAGCAGTTTTGGGGGACTAGCGGGGGGGTCCCAAGAGACCCAGTACTTC
CASSFGGLAGGSQETQYF
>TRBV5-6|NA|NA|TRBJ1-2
TGTGCCAGCAGCTTGACAGGCCGGGGCTACACCTTC
CASSLTGRGYTF
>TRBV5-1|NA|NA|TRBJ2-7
TGCGCCAGCAGCTTACAGGGTTACGAGCAGTACTTC
CASSLQGYEQYF
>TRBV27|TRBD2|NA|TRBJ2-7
TGTGCCAGCAGGACTAGCGGGAGGATCTACGAGCAGTACTTC
CASRTSGRIYEQYF
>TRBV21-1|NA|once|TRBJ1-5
TGTGCCAGCAGCCTACAGGGTTGTCAGCCCCAGCATTTT
CASSLQGCQPQHF
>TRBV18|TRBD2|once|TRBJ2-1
TGTGCCAGCTCTCTCTGGACTAGCGGGGGATACAATGAGCAGTTCTTC
CASSLWTSGGYNEQFF
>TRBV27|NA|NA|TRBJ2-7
TGTGCCAGCAGATGGACAGGGACGGGAGGCTACGAGCAGTACTTC
CASRWTGTGGYEQYF
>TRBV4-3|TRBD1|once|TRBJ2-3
TGCGCCAGCAGTCAGACTCTACAGGGGATCGTGGGCACAGATACGCAGTATTTT
CASSQTLQGIVGTDTQYF
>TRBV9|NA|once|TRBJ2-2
TGTGCCAGCAGCCCTCTTGACAGGTACACCGGGGAGCTGTTTTTT
CASSPLDRYTGELFF
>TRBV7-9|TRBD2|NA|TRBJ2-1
TGTGCCAGCAGCCCGACTAGCGGGATGGAGTTCAATGAGCAGTTCTTC
CASSPTSGMEFNEQFF
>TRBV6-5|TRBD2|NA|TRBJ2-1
TGTGCCAGCAGTTGGGGGGGATTACGATACAATGAGCAGTTCTTC
CASSWGGLRYNEQFF
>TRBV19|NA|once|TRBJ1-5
TGTGCCAGTAGTGCGTCCACAGGGATAGGCAATCAGCCCCAGCATTTT
CASSASTGIGNQPQHF
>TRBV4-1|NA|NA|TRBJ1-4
TGCGCCAGCAGCCAAGATATATCGGGACGTTTGGGGGGACTGTTTTTT
CASSQDISGRLGGLFF
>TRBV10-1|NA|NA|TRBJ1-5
TGCGCCAGCAGTGAAGGCCAGGGAACTCAGCCCCAGCATTTT
CASSEGQGTQPQHF
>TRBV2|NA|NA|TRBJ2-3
TGTGCCAGCAGTGATGGCAGAAGCACAGATACGCAGTATTTT
CASSDGRSTDTQYF
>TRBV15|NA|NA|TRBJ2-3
TGTGCCACCAGCAGAGAGGCTAGTAGGACAGATACGCAGTATTTT
CATSREASRTDTQYF
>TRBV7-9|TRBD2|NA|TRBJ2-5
TGTGCCAGCATCGTAGCGGGGGGGGAGACCCAGTACTTC
CASIVAGGETQYF
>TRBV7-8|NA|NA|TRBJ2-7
TGTGCCAGCAGCTCTGCACAGGGTAGGGAGTACTTC
CASSSAQGREYF
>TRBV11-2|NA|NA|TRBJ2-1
TGTGCCAGCAGCTTAGACCCGGGTACTGTCGATGAGCAGTTCTTC
CASSLDPGTVDEQFF
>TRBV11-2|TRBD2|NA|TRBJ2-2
TGTGCCAGCAGCTTAAATAGCGGGGGGCAGGACACCGGGGAGCTGTTTTTT
CASSLNSGGQDTGELFF
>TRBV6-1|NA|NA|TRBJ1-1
TGTGCCAGCCAAGCCTACACTGAAGCTTTCTTT
CASQAYTEAFF
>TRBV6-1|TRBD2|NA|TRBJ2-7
TGTGCCACCCTAAGGGGACTAGCGACCTACGAGCAGTACTTC
CATLRGLATYEQYF
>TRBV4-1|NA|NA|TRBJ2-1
TGCGCCAGCAGCCAAGGTCCGGGACAGAGAGTAGCGGGACTTTGGGATGAGCAGTTCTTC
CASSQGPGQRVAGLWDEQFF
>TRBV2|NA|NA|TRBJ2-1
TGTGCCAGCAGTGTGACTAGTTACAATGAGCAGTTCTTC
CASSVTSYNEQFF
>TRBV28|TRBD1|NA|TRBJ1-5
TGTGCCAGCGCAAGTGGGACAGGCAATCAGCCCCAGCATTTT
CASASGTGNQPQHF
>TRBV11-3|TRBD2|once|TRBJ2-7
TGTGCCAGCAGCCCTTCTCAGGGTAGCGGGAGCCTTAACGAGCAGTACTTC
CASSPSQGSGSLNEQYF
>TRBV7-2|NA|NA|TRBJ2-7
TGTGCCAGCAGCTTAACGGGAGCGGACCACTACGAGCAGTACTTC
CASSLTGADHYEQYF
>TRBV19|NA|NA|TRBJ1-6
TGTGCCAGTAGTGTCGTGCTCTCGGTTTACAGCTCCTATAATTCACCCCTCCACTTT
CASSVVLSVYSSYNSPLHF
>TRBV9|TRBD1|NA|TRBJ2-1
TGTGCCAGCAGCGTAGGACAGGGGTCGCCTGAGCAGTTCTTC
CASSVGQGSPEQFF
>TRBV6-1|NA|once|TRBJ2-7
TGTGCCAGCAGTGAAGCGCTACGGGGATACGAGCAGTACTTC
CASSEALRGYEQYF
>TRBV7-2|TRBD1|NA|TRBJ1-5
TGTGCCAGCAGCTTAGCGCTGGCAGGGGGTCAGCCCCAGCATTTT
CASSLALAGGQPQHF
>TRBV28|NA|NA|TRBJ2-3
TGTGCCAGCAGCAATATGGGGACTTATAGCACAGATACGCAGTATTTT
CASSNMGTYSTDTQYF
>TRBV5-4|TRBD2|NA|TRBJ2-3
TGTGCCAGCAGCCCAGGACTAGGCACAGATACGCAGTATTTT
CASSPGLGTDTQYF
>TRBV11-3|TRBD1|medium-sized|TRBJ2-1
TGTGCCAGCAGCTTAGGCCCGACAGGGGGCAATGAGCAGTTCTTC
CASSLGPTGGNEQFF
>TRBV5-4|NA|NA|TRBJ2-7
TGTGCCAGCAGCCCCCAAGGGGGCTCCTACGAGCAGTACTTC
CASSPQGGSYEQYF
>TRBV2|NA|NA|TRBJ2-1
TGTGCCAGCAGTGAAGCCGCGACAGCCCAGTGGGGCAATGAGCAGTTCTTC
CASSEAATAQWGNEQFF